Listed below are T cell receptor beta chains from one sample, sequenced in a study of cytomegalovirus exposure and HLA in healthy donors. The assay was immunoSEQ multiplex PCR, and TCRdb's table has in-frame clones only and misses some. The sample includes about 180,000 clones, roughly 80% of them seen just once. Sequencing was done on a sample of PBMCs. The receptor source for this set is a woman under 30 in good health and CMV-seropositive. CDR3s include the opening cysteine and the closing phenylalanine or tryptophan. The order of the fields is J gene, CDR3 length, clone size, V gene, D gene, CDR3 DNA, CDR3 protein. The D gene is left open where the match is weak. For some rows the clone size is stated as once, few or many, or as a class when expanded; others skip it.

>TRBJ2-1|14|-|TRBV19|TRBD1
TGTGCCAGTAGTGGCGGACAGGAGAAAAATGAGCAGTTCTTC
CASSGGQEKNEQFF
>TRBJ2-3|21|-|TRBV5-1|TRBD2
TGCGCCAGCAGCTTGGCCCATACTAGCGGGGGGGCCGGAGTACACACAGATACGCAGTATTTT
CASSLAHTSGGAGVHTDTQYF
>TRBJ1-2|15|once|TRBV9|TRBD1
TGTGCCAGCAGCGTAAGGGGACAGGGGGACTATGGCTACACCTTC
CASSVRGQGDYGYTF
>TRBJ2-3|14|many|TRBV6-4|TRBD2
TGTGCCAGCAGTGTACTAGCGGAAACAGATACGCAGTATTTT
CASSVLAETDTQYF
>TRBJ2-3|13|-|TRBV19|-
TGTGCCAGTAGTCAGGGGGGCGCAGATACGCAGTATTTT
CASSQGGADTQYF
>TRBJ2-7|15|-|TRBV11-3|TRBD1
TGTGCCAGCAGCTTCGGCCGGGACAGGGAGATTGTGCAGTACTTC
CASSFGRDREIVQYF
>TRBJ2-7|14|-|TRBV19|-
TGTGCCAGTAGTGGTCAGGGAGGTTTTTACGAGCAGTACTTC
CASSGQGGFYEQYF
>TRBJ1-2|13|-|TRBV29-1|TRBD1
TGCAGCGTCCTGTCTACAGGGGGCTATGGCTACACCTTC
CSVLSTGGYGYTF
>TRBJ2-5|15|-|TRBV6-5|TRBD1
TGTGCCAGCAGTAAGACAGGGGCCCCACAAGAGACCCAGTACTTC
CASSKTGAPQETQYF
>TRBJ2-7|12|-|TRBV28|TRBD1
TGTGCCAGCAGTGGACAGGGTCCCGAGCAGTACTTC
CASSGQGPEQYF
>TRBJ2-2|15|once|TRBV5-1|-
TGCGCCAGCAGCTCTCGACAGGCGAACACCGGGGAGCTGTTTTTT
CASSSRQANTGELFF
>TRBJ2-7|16|-|TRBV11-3|TRBD2
TGTGCCAGCCCAGCTTGGGGGGGTCCCACTACGCGGGAGCAGTACTTC
CASPAWGGPTTREQYF
>TRBJ1-1|16|-|TRBV7-6|TRBD1
TGTGCCAGCAGCTTAGAACAGGGGCAGTGGGGCACTGAAGCTTTCTTT
CASSLEQGQWGTEAFF
>TRBJ2-5|16|-|TRBV2|TRBD2
TGTGCCAGCAGTCAGGCTAGCGGGGGGGGGTCAGAGACCCAGTACTTC
CASSQASGGGSETQYF
>TRBJ1-2|13|-|TRBV25-1|TRBD1
TGTGCCAGCGAGACAGGGGTCGGCTATGGCTACACCTTC
CASETGVGYGYTF
>TRBJ2-1|12|few|TRBV11-2|-
TGTGCCAGCAGCTTAGGAGACAATGAGCAGTTCTTC
CASSLGDNEQFF
>TRBJ1-1|14|-|TRBV5-4|TRBD1
TGTGCCAGCAGCTCGGGACAGGGGGTGACTGAAGCTTTCTTT
CASSSGQGVTEAFF
>TRBJ2-1|14|-|TRBV27|TRBD2
TGTGCCAGCAGTTTCACTAGCGGGGGGAATGAGCAGTTCTTC
CASSFTSGGNEQFF
>TRBJ2-7|15|-|TRBV2|-
TGTGCCAGCAGTGGGCTGACTAGGACGATTTACGAGCAGTACTTC
CASSGLTRTIYEQYF
>TRBJ1-1|14|-|TRBV5-1|-
TGCGCCAGCAGCATAGGGGATACGAACACTGAAGCTTTCTTT
CASSIGDTNTEAFF
>TRBJ1-6|14|few|TRBV10-3|-
TGTGCCACTTCGTCGACAGATTATAATTCACCCCTCCACTTT
CATSSTDYNSPLHF
>TRBJ2-7|15|-|TRBV4-1|-
TGCGCCAGCAGCCAAGGGGTGGGGGGCTCCTACGAGCAGTACTTC
CASSQGVGGSYEQYF
>TRBJ2-3|19|-|TRBV12-2|-
TGTGCAAGTCGCTTAGCGGACCTTGGGGAGCGCATTAGCACAGATACGCAGTATTTT
CASRLADLGERISTDTQYF
>TRBJ2-2|13|-|TRBV6-1|-
TGTGCCAGCAGTGACAGGAACACCGGGGAGCTGTTTTTT
CASSDRNTGELFF
>TRBJ2-7|16|-|TRBV4-1|TRBD2
TGCGCCAGCAGCCAAGATCGAGCGGGGTTAACCTACGAGCAGTACTTC
CASSQDRAGLTYEQYF
>TRBJ2-7|19|-|TRBV4-2|-
TGTGCCAGCAGCCGAGGGATTCTTGTGGGGGGTCTTGGTGGGTGGGAGCAGTACTTC
CASSRGILVGGLGGWEQYF
>TRBJ2-2|16|-|TRBV5-4|-
TGTGCCACAAGGCCGGGACTCCGCCCCAACGACCCGGAGCTGTTTTTT
CATRPGLRPNDPELFF
>TRBJ2-2|16|-|TRBV18|-
TGTGCCAGCTCACCACGGGCAGGGGTTCACACCGGGGAGCTGTTTTTT
CASSPRAGVHTGELFF
>TRBJ2-3|15|-|TRBV9|-
TGTGCCAGCAGCGTATCAGGGCTTACCACAGATACGCAGTATTTT
CASSVSGLTTDTQYF
>TRBJ1-6|17|-|TRBV30|-
TGTGCCTGGAGTGGGCACAGAACCCTGAGTTCCAATTCACCCCTCCACTTT
CAWSGHRTLSSNSPLHF
>TRBJ2-5|15|-|TRBV11-1|TRBD1
TGTGCCAGCAGCTTATCTGGCAGGGGGCAAGAGACCCAGTACTTC
CASSLSGRGQETQYF
>TRBJ2-7|14|-|TRBV30|-
TGTGCCTGGAGCCCTAATCTACCACAGGTGGTGCAGTACTTC
CAWSPNLPQVVQYF
>TRBJ1-5|15|-|TRBV19|-
TGTGCCAGTACCCCGGGTGCCACAACCAATCAGCCCCAGCATTTT
CASTPGATTNQPQHF
>TRBJ1-2|14|-|TRBV5-1|-
TGCGCCAGCAGCTCAACGACACCCAGCTATGGCTACACCTTC
CASSSTTPSYGYTF
>TRBJ2-7|14|once|TRBV14|TRBD1
TGTGCCAGCAGCTACCGGGACAGGGCCTACGAGCAGTACTTC
CASSYRDRAYEQYF
>TRBJ1-6|13|-|TRBV6-1|-
TGTGCCAGCAGTGGCATACTCAATTCACCCCTCCACTTT
CASSGILNSPLHF
>TRBJ2-3|15|-|TRBV12-5|TRBD2
TGTGCTAGTGGTTTGGGACTAGCGGGCACAGATACGCAGTATTTT
CASGLGLAGTDTQYF
>TRBJ1-1|13|-|TRBV30|TRBD1
TGTGCCTGGAAGGGACAGGCGAACACTGAAGCTTTCTTT
CAWKGQANTEAFF
>TRBJ2-7|15|-|TRBV5-6|-
TGTGCCAGCAGCCTGGCTGGACAGAGATTCTACGAGCAGTACTTC
CASSLAGQRFYEQYF
>TRBJ1-3|14|-|TRBV6-5|-
TGTGCCAGCAGTTACTCTAGCTCTGGAAACACCATATATTTT
CASSYSSSGNTIYF
>TRBJ1-2|16|-|TRBV5-1|-
TGCGCCGGCAGCTTGGTGGGCGGGTCGAAACTGTATGGCTACACCTTC
CAGSLVGGSKLYGYTF